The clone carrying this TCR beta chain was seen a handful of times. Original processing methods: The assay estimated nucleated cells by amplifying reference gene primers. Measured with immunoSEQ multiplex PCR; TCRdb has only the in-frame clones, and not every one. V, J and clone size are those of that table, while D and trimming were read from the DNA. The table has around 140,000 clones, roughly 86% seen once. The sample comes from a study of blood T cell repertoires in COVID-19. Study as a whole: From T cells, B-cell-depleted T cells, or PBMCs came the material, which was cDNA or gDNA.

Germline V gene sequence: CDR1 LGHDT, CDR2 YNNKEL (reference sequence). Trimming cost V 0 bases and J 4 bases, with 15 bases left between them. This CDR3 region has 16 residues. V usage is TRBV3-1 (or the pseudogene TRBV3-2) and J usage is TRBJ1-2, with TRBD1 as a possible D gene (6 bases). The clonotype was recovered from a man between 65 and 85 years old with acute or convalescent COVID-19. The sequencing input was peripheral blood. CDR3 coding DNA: TGTGCCAGCAGCCAAGATCCGGGGGGGCGCGTCTATGGCTACACCTTC. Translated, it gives CASSQDPGGRVYGYTF.